The table lists the clone carrying this T cell receptor (beta chain) with a few counts. The source of the sample is a study of T cells after yellow fever vaccination. Study results and caveats: The study noted that FACS-sorted repertoires could contain abundant clonotypes contaminating from the bulk population.

5'RACE template switching produced TCR cDNA carrying a universal primer site and UMIs. TCRdb re-analysed the 5' RACE reads in MiXCR, keeping a single row per CDR3 protein. The data hold 50,000 or so distinct CDR3 sequences, with 6.5% to 8.5% observed a single time. Trimming pared 4 bases from V and 7 bases from J, leaving 11 bases between. The germline V gene encodes CDR1 PRHDT and CDR2 FYEKMQ (reference sequence). This CDR3 is 13 amino acids long. The sequence derives from a man in his late teens or twenties who received the YFV17D yellow fever vaccine. The material sequenced was CD8+ T cells not binding an NS4B(214-222) dextramer, sorted from PBMCs, taken roughly 46 days after the first yellow fever vaccination. V gene TRBV13 combines with J gene TRBJ2-1, with a possible D match to TRBD2 (6 bases). CDR3 DNA: TGTGCCAGCAGCTGGGACTTGATAAATGAGCAGTTCTTC. It codes for CASSWDLINEQFF.